This passage covers 6 T cell receptor beta chains from one sample sequenced in a study of T cells after somatic rescue of genetic block. Using immunoSEQ multiplex PCR, the repertoire was profiled, and TCRdb retains in-frame clones only, with some absent. Of about 88,000 clones listed, 80% to 90% are singletons. Sequenced input: peripheral blood mononuclear cells (PBMCs). Source of these receptors: a woman aged 18-30 years.

The chain uses TRBV6-5 and TRBJ1-2, with D perhaps matching TRBD1 (6 bases). In germline, CDR1 is MNHEY, CDR2 SVGAGI. Trimming took 2 bases from V and 9 from J, leaving 10 bases between them. This CDR3 comprises 12 residues. CDR3 nucleotide sequence: TGTGCCAGCAGTTACGGAGGGGACAGCTACACCTTC. Translated: CASSYGGDSYTF.

The chain recombines TRBV5-6 with TRBJ2-5; the match to TRBD1 covers 8 bases. The CDR3 covers 15 residues. Germline V gene lookup returns CDR1 SGHDT and CDR2 YYEEEE. With 3 bases clipped from V and 5 bases from J, the junction kept 9 bases outside the gene matches. The CDR3 loop is CASSSRTGRWETQYF. The CDR3 nucleotides are TGTGCCAGCAGCTCCAGGACAGGGAGGTGGGAGACCCAGTACTTC. The complete variable domain, with remaining parts taken from reference TRBV5-6 and TRBJ2-5, reads DAGVTQSPTHLIKTRGQQVTLRCSPKSGHDTVSWYQQALGQGPQFIFQYYEEEERQRGNFPDRFSGHQFPNYSSELNVNALLLGDSALYLCASSSRTGRWETQYFGPGTRLLVL.

The genes are TRBV11-2 and TRBJ2-7, with D perhaps TRBD1 (6 bases). Trimming removed 4 bases at V and 7 bases at J, with 17 bases between. The germline V gene encodes CDR1 SGHAT and CDR2 FQNNGV. The CDR3 runs 14 residues. For the CDR3, the DNA is TGTGCCAGCAGCTCGAGCAGGGGCTCGAGGGAGCAGTACTTC. Its protein is CASSSSRGSREQYF.

The chain uses TRBV29-1 and TRBJ1-6, with 9 nucleotides matching TRBD1. Trimming cost V 7 bases and J 7 bases; bases outside gene matches: 5. Germline V gene sequence: CDR1 SQVTM, CDR2 ANQGSEA. CDR3 length: 13 residues. The CDR3 is CSARTGENSPLHF. CDR3 DNA sequence: TGCAGCGCCCGGACAGGGGAGAATTCACCCCTCCACTTT.

The chain recombines TRBV7-2 with TRBJ2-4; D unresolved. The CDR3 has 14 amino acids. Deletions cut 4 bases from V and 7 bases from J, with 14 bases between. The germline V gene encodes CDR1 SGHTA and CDR2 FQGNSA. CDR3 nucleotide sequence: TGTGCCAGCAGCTCCGAACCCGTCCTGAACATTCAGTACTTC. This codes for CASSSEPVLNIQYF.

This sequence joins TRBV18 and TRBJ2-5, with D maybe TRBD2 (7 bases). This CDR3 spans 16 amino acids. V lost 3 bases to trimming and J lost 4 bases, with 18 bases between them. Germline V lookup: CDR1 KGHSH, CDR2 LQKENI. This CDR3 is CASSPNWGGQGETQYF. In nucleotides, the CDR3 is TGTGCCAGCTCACCCAACTGGGGGGGGCAAGGAGAGACCCAGTACTTC.